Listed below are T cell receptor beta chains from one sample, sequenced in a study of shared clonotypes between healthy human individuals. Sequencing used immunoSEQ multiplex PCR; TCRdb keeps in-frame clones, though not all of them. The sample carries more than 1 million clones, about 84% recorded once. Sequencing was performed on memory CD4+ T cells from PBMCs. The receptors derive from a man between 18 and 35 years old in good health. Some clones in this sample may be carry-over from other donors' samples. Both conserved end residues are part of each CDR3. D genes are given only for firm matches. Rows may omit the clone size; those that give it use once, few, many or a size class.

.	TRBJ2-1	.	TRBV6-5	CASSYSSGSYNEQFF	TGTGCCAGCAGTTACTCGAGCGGCTCCTACAATGAGCAGTTCTTC
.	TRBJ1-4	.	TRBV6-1	CASSLTTGFNEKLFF	TGTGCCAGCAGTCTTACCACAGGATTTAATGAAAAACTGTTTTTT
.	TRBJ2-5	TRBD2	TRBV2	CASSDRGRRETQYF	TGTGCCAGCAGTGACCGCGGGAGACGAGAGACCCAGTACTTC
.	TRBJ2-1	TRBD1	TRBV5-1	CASSSTTGQGWNEQFF	TGCGCCAGCAGCTCCACAACGGGACAGGGGTGGAATGAGCAGTTCTTC
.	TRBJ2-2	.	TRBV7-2	CASSPEAPGELFF	TGTGCCAGCAGCCCCGAAGCCCCCGGGGAGCTGTTTTTT
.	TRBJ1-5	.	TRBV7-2	CASSLASASNQPQHF	TGTGCCAGCAGCTTAGCTTCCGCTTCAAATCAGCCCCAGCATTTT
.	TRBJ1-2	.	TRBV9	CASSAASGGAPNYGYTF	TGTGCCAGCAGCGCCGCGAGCGGAGGTGCGCCCAACTATGGCTACACCTTC
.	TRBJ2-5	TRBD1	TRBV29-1	CSVLRGQGETQYF	TGCAGCGTTCTTAGGGGACAGGGAGAGACCCAGTACTTC
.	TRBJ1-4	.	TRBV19	CASKPGTRATNEKLFF	TGTGCCAGTAAACCTGGGACCCGTGCAACTAATGAAAAACTGTTTTTT
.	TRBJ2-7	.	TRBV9	CASSVELGYEQYF	TGTGCCAGCAGCGTAGAACTTGGCTACGAGCAGTACTTC
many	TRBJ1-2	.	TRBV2	CASTGEGFGGYTF	TGTGCCAGCACCGGCGAAGGGTTTGGTGGCTACACCTTC
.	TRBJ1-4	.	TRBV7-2	CASSLEQGKKLFF	TGTGCCAGCAGCTTAGAACAGGGAAAAAAACTGTTTTTT
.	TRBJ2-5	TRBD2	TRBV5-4	CASSQGLANQETQYF	TGTGCCAGCAGCCAGGGACTAGCTAATCAAGAGACCCAGTACTTC
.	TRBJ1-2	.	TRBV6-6	CASILGGSNYGYTF	TGTGCCAGTATTCTGGGGGGATCTAACTATGGCTACACCTTC
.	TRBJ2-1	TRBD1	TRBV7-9	CASSIDRGYYNEQFF	TGTGCCAGCAGCATCGACAGGGGTTACTACAATGAGCAGTTCTTC
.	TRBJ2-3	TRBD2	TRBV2	CASSYSGSADTQYF	TGTGCCAGCAGTTATAGCGGGAGTGCAGATACGCAGTATTTT
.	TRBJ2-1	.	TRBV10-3	CATATGEGKSSWGQFF	TGTGCCACCGCCACCGGAGAAGGTAAATCTTCATGGGGGCAGTTCTTC
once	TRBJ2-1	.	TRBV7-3	CASSSQGNEQFF	TGTGCCAGCAGCTCACAGGGAAATGAGCAGTTCTTC
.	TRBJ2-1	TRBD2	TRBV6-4	CASSLLAGVGNEQFF	TGTGCCAGCAGTCTATTAGCGGGAGTTGGGAATGAGCAGTTCTTC
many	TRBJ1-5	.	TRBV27	CASSLLGQPQHF	TGTGCCAGCAGTTTATTGGGGCAGCCCCAGCATTTT
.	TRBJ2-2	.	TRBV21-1	CASSKALEGPGELFF	TGTGCCAGCAGCAAAGCGCTGGAGGGCCCCGGGGAGCTGTTTTTT
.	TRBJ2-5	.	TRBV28	CASSSTRSTQYF	TGTGCCAGCAGTTCAACACGCAGCACCCAGTACTTC
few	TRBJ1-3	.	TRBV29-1	CSTTTGTSGNTIYF	TGCAGCACTACCACAGGGACCTCTGGAAACACCATATATTTT
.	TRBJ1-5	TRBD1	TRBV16	CASSQSWNRGVNQPQHF	TGTGCCAGCAGCCAATCGTGGAACAGGGGAGTCAATCAGCCCCAGCATTTT
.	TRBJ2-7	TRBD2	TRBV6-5	CASKGTSGSYEQYF	TGTGCCAGCAAAGGGACTAGCGGGAGCTACGAGCAGTACTTC
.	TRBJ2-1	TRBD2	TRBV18	CASSLRLAGDNEQFF	TGTGCCAGCTCACTCCGGCTAGCGGGGGACAATGAGCAGTTCTTC
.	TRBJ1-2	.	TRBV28	CASSLVNTNYGYTF	TGTGCCAGCAGTTTAGTGAATACTAACTATGGCTACACCTTC
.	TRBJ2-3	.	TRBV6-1	CASSEVFADTQYF	TGTGCCAGCAGTGAGGTGTTCGCAGATACGCAGTATTTT
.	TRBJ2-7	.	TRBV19	CASSMGAYGPPYEQYF	TGTGCCAGTAGTATGGGGGCGTATGGCCCTCCCTACGAGCAGTACTTC
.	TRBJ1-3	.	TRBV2	CASGPTVYSGNTIYF	TGTGCCAGCGGACCAACAGTGTACTCTGGAAACACCATATATTTT
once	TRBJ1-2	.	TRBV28	CASSFRKWTRRGYTF	TGTGCCAGCAGTTTCCGAAAATGGACCCGGCGGGGCTACACCTTC
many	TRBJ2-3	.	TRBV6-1	CASQEGTQYF	TGTGCCAGCCAGGAAGGTACGCAGTATTTT
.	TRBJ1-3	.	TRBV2	CASRSTGFPSGNTIYF	TGTGCCAGCAGGTCCACAGGATTTCCCTCTGGAAACACCATATATTTT
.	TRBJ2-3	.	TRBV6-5	CASSYGADSTDTQYF	TGTGCCAGCAGTTACGGCGCGGATAGCACAGATACGCAGTATTTT
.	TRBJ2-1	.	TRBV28	CASNIRRGEQFF	TGTGCCAGCAACATCCGGAGGGGTGAGCAGTTCTTC
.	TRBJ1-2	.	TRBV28	CASSATGTYGYTF	TGTGCCAGCAGTGCAACAGGGACCTACGGCTACACCTTC
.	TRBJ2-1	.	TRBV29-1	CSGKGTSLYNEQFF	TGCAGCGGGAAGGGAACTTCACTCTACAATGAGCAGTTCTTC
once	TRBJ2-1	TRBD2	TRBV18	CASSPGTSGNEQFF	TGTGCCAGCTCACCCGGGACTAGCGGCAATGAGCAGTTCTTC
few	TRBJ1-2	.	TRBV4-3	CASSLGQNYGYTF	TGCGCCAGCAGCCTCGGACAGAACTATGGCTACACCTTC
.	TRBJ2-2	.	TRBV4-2	CASSQVQAITGELFF	TGTGCCAGCAGCCAAGTACAGGCGATCACCGGGGAGCTGTTTTTT
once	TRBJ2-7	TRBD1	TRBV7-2	CASSSSGQGSEQYF	TGTGCCAGCAGCTCCTCGGGACAGGGGAGCGAGCAGTACTTC
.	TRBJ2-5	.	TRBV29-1	CSVGQPDGETQYF	TGCAGCGTTGGACAGCCCGACGGGGAGACCCAGTACTTC
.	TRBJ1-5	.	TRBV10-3	CAISSDNQPQHF	TGTGCCATCAGCTCCGACAATCAGCCCCAGCATTTT
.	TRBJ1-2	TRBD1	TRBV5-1	CASYPGQGASGYTF	TGCGCCAGTTACCCGGGACAGGGGGCGTCTGGCTACACCTTC
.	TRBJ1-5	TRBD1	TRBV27	CASSRTGGINQPQHF	TGTGCCAGCAGTCGAACAGGGGGCATCAATCAGCCCCAGCATTTT
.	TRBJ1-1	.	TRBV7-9	CATRTEGDTEAFF	TGTGCCACCCGGACGGAGGGGGACACTGAAGCTTTCTTT
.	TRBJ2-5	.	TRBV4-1	CASSQVRGQETQYF	TGCGCCAGCAGCCAAGTACGGGGGCAAGAGACCCAGTACTTC
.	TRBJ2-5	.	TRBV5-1	CASSLASLEETQYF	TGCGCCAGCAGCTTGGCGAGCCTGGAGGAGACCCAGTACTTC
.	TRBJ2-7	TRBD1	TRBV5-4	CASSKGQGGTYEQYF	TGTGCCAGCAGCAAGGGACAGGGGGGGACCTACGAGCAGTACTTC
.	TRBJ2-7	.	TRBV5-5	CASSLRTYEQYF	TGTGCCAGCAGCTTGAGGACCTACGAGCAGTACTTC
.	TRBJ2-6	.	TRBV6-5	CASSYSVRTGANVLTF	TGTGCCAGCAGTTACTCCGTTCGTACTGGGGCCAACGTCCTGACTTTC
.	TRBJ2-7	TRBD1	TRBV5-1	CASRRTGNYEQYF	TGCGCCAGCAGGAGGACAGGGAACTACGAGCAGTACTTC
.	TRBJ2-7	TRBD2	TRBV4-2	CASSQSETSTPGEQYF	TGTGCCAGCAGCCAGTCAGAGACTAGCACCCCGGGGGAGCAGTACTTC
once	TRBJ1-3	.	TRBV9	CASSVGGSSGNTIYF	TGTGCCAGCAGCGTAGGTGGGTCCTCTGGAAACACCATATATTTT
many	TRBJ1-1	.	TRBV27	CASSFVRLGTEAFF	TGTGCCAGCAGTTTCGTACGTTTAGGCACTGAAGCTTTCTTT